The next 26 T cell receptor beta chains were all read from a single sample in a study of T-cell reconstitution after alpha-beta-depleted transplantation in children. Unique molecular identifiers were used in preparing the TCRbeta library. One entry per CDR3 protein, called by TCRdb with MiXCR from the PCR reads. The sample consists of approximately 1,000,000 distinct CDR3 sequences, 25% to 35% of them appearing once. The input for sequencing was PBMCs, mostly from graft donor cells, taken 360 days after TCRalphabeta/CD19-depleted stem cell transplant. These receptors came from a boy under two years old who had a stem cell transplant for SCID, so the T cells may come from the graft donor.

This CDR3 is CASSLYTALLNQPQHF. In nucleotides, the CDR3 is TGTGCCAGCAGCTTATATACGGCCTTGTTGAATCAGCCCCAGCATTTT. The chain is built from TRBV7-9 and TRBJ1-5; no clear D. In germline, CDR1 is SEHNR, CDR2 FQNEAQ (reference sequence). V lost 2 bases to trimming and J lost 4 bases, with 15 bases between them. The CDR3 is 16 amino acids.

The chain uses TRBV6-5 and TRBJ2-7; the D gene is possibly TRBD2 (6 bases). Germline loops: CDR1 MNHEY, CDR2 SVGAGI. The CDR3 runs 15 residues. V lost 0 bases and J lost 9, with 18 bases in between. CDR3 sequence (DNA): TGTGCCAGCAGTTACTCGAGTTGGGGGGTTGAGGGGCAGTACTTC. As protein: CASSYSSWGVEGQYF.

This clonotype has more than one count but fewer than ten. The chain couples TRBV5-1 to TRBJ1-4; D is perhaps TRBD1 (6 bases). The germline CDR1 and CDR2 sequences are SGHRS and YFSETQ. This CDR3 is built from 13 residues. Trimming took 4 bases from V and 7 from J, leaving 11 bases between them. The CDR3 loop is CASSRDTLEKLFF. The CDR3 coding sequence is TGCGCCAGCAGCCGGGACACCCTTGAAAAACTGTTTTTT.

The chain joins TRBV20-1 to TRBJ2-7, with TRBD2 matching over 10 bases. Germline CDR1 reads DFQATT; CDR2 reads SNEGSKA (reference sequence). There are 15 residues in the CDR3. With V trimmed by 1 base and J by 1 base, 4 bases remained unmatched. CDR3 amino acids: CSARVPAGGSYEQYF. The CDR3 bases are TGCAGTGCTAGAGTGCCAGCGGGGGGGTCCTACGAGCAGTACTTC.

The chain has TRBV4-1 and TRBJ2-3, with 8 bases fitting TRBD2. Looked up from germline, CDR1 is MGHRA and CDR2 is YSYEKL. The CDR3 has 17 residues. The junction had 8 bases not matched to a gene; V was cut back by 2 bases and J by 1 base. The CDR3 nucleotides are TGCGCCAGCAGCCAAAGACTAGCGTCCTTTCGCACAGATACGCAGTATTTT. This codes for CASSQRLASFRTDTQYF.

This clonotype occurred a few times. The chain carries TRBV20-1 and TRBJ1-2; D uncertain. Trimming cost V 0 bases and J 5 bases, with 16 bases left between them. Germline V lookup: CDR1 DFQATT, CDR2 SNEGSKA (reference sequence). The CDR3 consists of 15 residues. The CDR3 protein is CSARDGRRAGYGYTF. In DNA form, the CDR3 reads TGCAGTGCTAGAGATGGAAGGCGGGCGGGGTATGGCTACACCTTC.

The V call is TRBV12-3 or TRBV12-4, the J call TRBJ2-5; 7 bases match TRBD2. The CDR3 runs to 14 residues. Trimming removed 6 bases from V and 1 base from J; junction bases left unmatched: 5. In nucleotides, the CDR3 is TGTGCCAGCAGGCCGGGACTATTCCAAGAGACCCAGTACTTC. The encoded protein is CASRPGLFQETQYF.

The J gene is TRBJ2-7, the V gene TRBV7-9; maybe TRBD2 (6 bases). The CDR3 is 15 residues long. Per the germline V gene, CDR1 is SEHNR and CDR2 is FQNEAQ (reference sequence). V lost 0 bases and J lost 5, with 14 bases in between. CDR3 region: CASSLAVTGADEQYF. The CDR3 bases are TGTGCCAGCAGCTTAGCAGTGACGGGAGCTGACGAGCAGTACTTC. The full variable domain, in which reference TRBV7-9 and TRBJ2-7 provide the parts outside the CDR3, is DTGVSQNPRHKITKRGQNVTFRCDPISEHNRLYWYRQTLGQGPEFLTYFQNEAQLEKSRLLSDRFSAERPKGSFSTLEIQRTEQGDSAMYLCASSLAVTGADEQYFGPGTRLTVT.

The chain has TRBV2 and TRBJ1-1; TRBD1 is a possible D gene (6 bases). CDR1 is SNHLY and CDR2 is FYNNEI in the germline V gene. The V end lost 7 bases, the J end lost 1 base, and 19 bases lay between the germline ends. This CDR3 comprises 16 residues. The CDR3 coding sequence is TGTGCCAGCATAGGCAGGGGCAGAGGGACGAACACTGAAGCTTTCTTT. As protein: CASIGRGRGTNTEAFF.

V is TRBV2 and J is TRBJ2-3, with TRBD1 as a possible D gene (5 bases). The CDR3 extends over 14 amino acids. Per the germline V gene, CDR1 is SNHLY and CDR2 is FYNNEI. V gave up 6 bases and J gave up 1 base, with 11 bases separating them. The CDR3 region has the DNA TGTGCCAGCAGGCCACAGGCCCGCACAGATACGCAGTATTTT. It is translated as CASRPQARTDTQYF.

The chain recombines TRBV28 with TRBJ1-5; D gene ambiguous. This CDR3 has 14 residues. Trimming shortened V by 5 bases and J by 2 bases, and 10 bases separated the two germline ends. Germline CDR1 and CDR2: MDHEN and SYDVKM. The CDR3 region has the DNA TGTGCCAGCAGTGCTTGGGGTGGCAATCAGCCCCAGCATTTT. Translated, it gives CASSAWGGNQPQHF.

This clonotype came up a few times. The chain couples TRBV20-1 to TRBJ1-3; weak D call: TRBD1 (6 bases). V was shortened by 0 bases and J by 6 bases, with 12 bases between the two germline ends. Germline loops: CDR1 DFQATT, CDR2 SNEGSKA (reference sequence). This CDR3 has 14 residues. Written as DNA, the CDR3 is TGCAGTGCTAGAGATTTGGGGGGCGTAAACACCATATATTTT. Translating it yields CSARDLGGVNTIYF.

V and J are TRBV12-3 or TRBV12-4 and TRBJ2-3; D unresolved. The germline V and J ends were trimmed by 5 bases and 6 bases, with 6 bases remaining between them. This CDR3 spans 11 amino acids. The CDR3 DNA reads as TGTGCCAGCAGTGGGCTTGATACGCAGTATTTT. It translates to CASSGLDTQYF.

The chain employs TRBV28 and TRBJ1-1; D gene ambiguous. The V gene's germline CDR1 is MDHEN and CDR2 SYDVKM. The CDR3 has 15 residues. The V end was cut by 6 bases, the J end by 0 bases, with 14 bases between. This chain's CDR3 is CASSSPRPMNTEAFF. For the CDR3, the DNA is TGTGCCAGCAGCTCCCCCCGGCCCATGAACACTGAAGCTTTCTTT.

The chain is built from TRBV12-3 or TRBV12-4 and TRBJ2-1; the match to TRBD1 covers 8 bases. J was trimmed by 4 bases and V by 2 bases; bases with no gene match: 4. The CDR3 contains 15 residues. CDR3: CASSLRQGAYNEQFF. Written as DNA, the CDR3 is TGTGCCAGCAGTTTACGGCAGGGGGCGTACAATGAGCAGTTCTTC.

Only a few counts were recorded for this clonotype. The chain combines TRBV7-2 with TRBJ2-2, with 8 bases fitting TRBD1. This CDR3 comprises 16 residues. V shed 5 bases, J shed 6 bases, and the junction held 11 bases outside the gene matches. CDR1 and CDR2 from the germline V gene are SGHTA and FQGNSA. CDR3 DNA: TGTGCCAGCAGCGAGCGGACAGGGTGGTACGCCGGGGAGCTGTTTTTT. Protein sequence: CASSERTGWYAGELFF.

V gene TRBV7-2 combines with J gene TRBJ2-5; maybe TRBD1 (6 bases). The CDR3 has 15 amino acids. CDR1 and CDR2 (germline): SGHTA, FQGNSA. V lost 5 bases and J lost 1, with 14 bases in between. The CDR3 region is CASSLGGRVQETQYF. For the CDR3, the DNA is TGTGCCAGCAGCCTAGGGGGTAGGGTCCAAGAGACCCAGTACTTC. Using reference TRBV7-2 and TRBJ2-5 for the parts outside the CDR3, the full variable domain is GAGVSQSPSNKVTEKGKDVELRCDPISGHTALYWYRQSLGQGLEFLIYFQGNSAPDKSGLPSDRFSAERTGGSVSTLTIQRTQQEDSAVYLCASSLGGRVQETQYFGPGTRLLVL.

V usage is TRBV11-2 and J usage is TRBJ2-1, with TRBD1 matching 8 bases. The CDR3 spans 16 residues. The ends lost 4 bases at V and 7 bases at J; junction bases unmatched: 12. The germline V gene has CDR1 SGHAT and CDR2 FQNNGV. The DNA of the CDR3 is TGTGCCAGCAGCTCGCTTACAGGGGGATTGAGGAATGAGCAGTTCTTC. It codes for CASSSLTGGLRNEQFF.

This clonotype was observed a handful of times. The rearrangement joins TRBV5-1 to TRBJ2-2, with D possibly being TRBD2 (6 bases). Trimming shortened V by 4 bases and J by 0 bases, and 13 bases separated the two germline ends. The CDR3 contains 16 residues. CDR1 and CDR2 from the germline V gene are SGHRS and YFSETQ. CDR3 loop: CASSGGTATNTGELFF. DNA of the CDR3: TGCGCCAGCAGCGGAGGGACCGCCACGAACACCGGGGAGCTGTTTTTT.

This clonotype occurred a few times. The chain is built from TRBV4-1 and TRBJ1-1, with a tentative D call TRBD1 (5 bases). V dropped 4 bases and J dropped 1 base, with 13 bases sitting between them. This CDR3 has 15 amino acids. Germline V gives CDR1 MGHRA, CDR2 YSYEKL. The CDR3 nucleotides are TGCGCCAGCAGCCTAGCCAGGGTAACGAACACTGAAGCTTTCTTT. Its protein product is CASSLARVTNTEAFF.

The V gene is TRBV5-1, the J gene TRBJ2-1; 9 nucleotides line up with TRBD2. Looked up from germline, CDR1 is SGHRS and CDR2 is YFSETQ. Trimming cost V 1 base and J 3 bases; bases outside gene matches: 8. The CDR3 runs 17 residues. The DNA of the CDR3 is TGCGCCAGCAGCTTGAGGGCTAGCGGGGCCTTCTACAATGAGCAGTTCTTC. Translation: CASSLRASGAFYNEQFF.

The chain uses TRBV18 and TRBJ2-1, with a possible D match to TRBD2 (6 bases). Germline V CDR1 and CDR2: KGHSH, LQKENI. Between the trimmed V and J ends, which lost 5 bases and 5 bases, there was a span of 13 bases. The CDR3 runs to 14 residues. The CDR3 sequence is CASSNQRVNNEQFF. The CDR3 bases are TGTGCCAGCTCAAACCAGCGGGTGAACAATGAGCAGTTCTTC.

This rearrangement joins TRBV4-1 to TRBJ2-2, with no clear D. Looked up from germline, CDR1 is MGHRA and CDR2 is YSYEKL. V was trimmed by 0 bases and J by 5 bases, leaving 13 bases between them. The CDR3 spans 16 residues. The CDR3 protein is CASSQEGGLGTGELFF. The CDR3 DNA sequence: TGCGCCAGCAGCCAAGAAGGCGGCTTAGGGACCGGGGAGCTGTTTTTT.

The chain recombines TRBV7-9 with TRBJ2-5, with D maybe TRBD2 (6 bases). V was cut by 2 bases and J by 5 bases, with 21 bases left in between. The CDR3 extends over 17 amino acids. CDR1 and CDR2 from the germline V gene are SEHNR and FQNEAQ (reference sequence). For the CDR3, the DNA is TGTGCCAGCAGCTTAAACGTCAGAACGGGGGTCGGGGAGACCCAGTACTTC. The encoded protein is CASSLNVRTGVGETQYF.

The chain recombines TRBV6-5 with TRBJ2-7, with 7 positions matching TRBD1. J lost 9 bases, V lost 0 bases, and 8 bases had no gene match. The CDR3 extends over 14 amino acids. CDR1 MNHEY and CDR2 SVGAGI come from the germline V gene. The CDR3 DNA is TGTGCCAGCAGTTACTCGCGACAGGGTAACCGGCAGTACTTC. This translates into CASSYSRQGNRQYF.

The chain uses TRBV7-2 and TRBJ2-3, with 8 bases identical to TRBD2. Germline loops: CDR1 SGHTA, CDR2 FQGNSA. CDR3 length: 15 residues. V dropped 3 bases and J dropped 6; count of bases not matched to a gene: 8. CDR3 sequence: CASSLRAGGRDTQYF. The CDR3 nucleotides read TGTGCCAGCAGCTTGAGGGCGGGGGGCAGGGATACGCAGTATTTT.